Reported below is one T cell receptor beta chain. Clones were read by immunoSEQ multiplex PCR, and TCRdb kept only the in-frame ones, dropping some. The sample carries 150,000 or so clones, approximately 90% recorded once. The data were obtained in a study of T cell responses to AZD1222 COVID-19 vaccine. The CDR3 is 13 residues long. Per the germline V gene, CDR1 is LNHDA and CDR2 is SQIVND (reference sequence). V lost 4 bases and J 4 bases, leaving 10 bases between the germline ends. The source of this sequence is an adult who received the AZD1222 COVID-19 vaccine. The chain recombines TRBV19 with TRBJ1-2, with D uncertain. The sample in question was peripheral blood, obtained 28 days after the second AZD1222 dose. DNA for the CDR3: TGTGCCAGTAGTAGGAGGGAGAGCTATGGCTACACCTTC. It specifies CASSRRESYGYTF.